These 27 T cell receptor beta chains were sequenced from one sample in a study of spatial heterogeneity in lung cancer. Study-wide findings and caveats: Expanded alpha and beta TCR counts within tumors tracked tumor mutation counts.

TCRdb passed the 5' RACE reads through MiXCR, listing each CDR3 protein once. The data show 10,000 to 11,000 distinct CDR3 sequences, approximately 8% seen once. Described time point: sample taken at primary tumor resection. Their antigens are not known. The starting material was lung tumor tissue, obtained at surgery. The receptors come from a female donor with early-stage non-small cell lung cancer.

This clonotype is deemed medium-sized. The chain combines TRBV6-2 or TRBV6-3 with TRBJ2-4; D is tentatively TRBD1 or TRBD2 (6 bases each). V was clipped by 6 bases and J by 0 bases, with 21 bases between them. The CDR3 extends over 18 amino acids. Germline V gene lookup returns CDR1 MNHEY and CDR2 SVGEGT. CDR3 nucleotide sequence: TGTGCCAGCAGCCCCTCTCAAATGGGGGGCCTAGCCAAAAACATTCAGTACTTC. Protein product: CASSPSQMGGLAKNIQYF.

The chain joins TRBV11-2 to TRBJ2-3; 14 nucleotides line up with TRBD2. The CDR3 runs to 16 residues. In germline, CDR1 is SGHAT, CDR2 FQNNGV. J was trimmed by 7 bases and V by 5 bases; bases with no gene match: 8. CDR3 amino acids: CASSTGLAGGGNTQYF. The CDR3 nucleotides read TGTGCCAGCAGCACCGGACTAGCGGGGGGTGGGAATACGCAGTATTTT.

This clonotype has at least ten counts. The J gene is TRBJ2-5, the V gene TRBV28; D gene uncertain. Germline CDR1 MDHEN, CDR2 SYDVKM. The CDR3 totals 14 residues. V lost 5 bases and J lost 4, with 14 bases in between. The CDR3 DNA is TGTGCCAGCAGTCCCTATTTGGGAATAGAGACCCAGTACTTC. It encodes CASSPYLGIETQYF. The full variable domain, in which reference TRBV28 and TRBJ2-5 provide the parts outside the CDR3, is DVKVTQSSRYLVKRTGEKVFLECVQDMDHENMFWYRQDPGLGLRLIYFSYDVKMKEKGDIPEGYSVSREKKERFSLILESASTNQTSMYLCASSPYLGIETQYFGPGTRLLVL.

This clonotype was detected many times. The chain joins TRBV12-3 or TRBV12-4 to TRBJ1-2; no clear D gene. Trimming left V 6 bases short and J 8 bases short, with 19 bases between. The CDR3 spans 14 residues. The CDR3 DNA reads as TGTGCCAGCAGACCCACCCGGGTCGGTGGCGGCTACACCTTC. It encodes CASRPTRVGGGYTF.

The chain is built from TRBV7-2 and TRBJ1-1; D gene ambiguous. The V end was cut by 5 bases, the J end by 4 bases, with 11 bases between. The CDR3 has 13 residues. Germline V gives CDR1 SGHTA, CDR2 FQGNSA. The CDR3 DNA reads TGTGCCAGCAGCCGGAACTGGGGCACTGAAGCTTTCTTT. It codes for CASSRNWGTEAFF.

This sequence joins TRBV7-9 and TRBJ1-5; tentative D call: TRBD1 (6 bases). Looked up from germline, CDR1 is SEHNR and CDR2 is FQNEAQ (reference sequence). V lost 5 bases and J lost 5, with 16 bases in between. The CDR3 is made up of 15 amino acids. The CDR3 loop reads CASSSTGQGHQPQHF. The CDR3 nucleotides are TGTGCCAGCAGCAGCACAGGGCAGGGGCATCAGCCCCAGCATTTT.

This clonotype was observed at least ten times. V is TRBV13 and J is TRBJ1-6; D is perhaps TRBD1 (5 bases). The germline V gene has CDR1 PRHDT and CDR2 FYEKMQ (reference sequence). V lost 5 bases and J lost 2, with 13 bases in between. This CDR3 comprises 16 residues. The CDR3 coding sequence is TGTGCCAGCAGCACCCGGGACGGGGCCTATAATTCACCCCTCCACTTT. It specifies CASSTRDGAYNSPLHF.

This clonotype was detected many times. The chain has TRBV11-1 and TRBJ2-1; TRBD2 agrees at 8 bases. The germline CDR1 and CDR2 sequences are SGHAT and FQDESV (reference sequence). J gave up 4 bases and V 5 bases, and 10 bases lay outside the gene matches. The CDR3 totals 16 residues. The CDR3 bases are TGTGCCAGCAGCCCCCGGGAGGGCGGACAGTACAATGAGCAGTTCTTC. Its translation: CASSPREGGQYNEQFF. Complete variable domain (other parts from reference TRBV11-1 and TRBJ2-1): EAEVAQSPRYKITEKSQAVAFWCDPISGHATLYWYRQILGQGPELLVQFQDESVVDDSQLPKDRFSAERLKGVDSTLKIQPAELGDSAMYLCASSPREGGQYNEQFFGPGTRLTVL.

This clonotype is judged medium-sized. This chain uses TRBV7-2 with TRBJ2-2; TRBD2 matches at 7 bases. J lost 2 bases, V lost 2 bases, and 5 bases had no gene match. Germline V gene lookup returns CDR1 SGHTA and CDR2 FQGNSA. The CDR3 loop spans 16 amino acids. The CDR3 region has the DNA TGTGCCAGCAGCTTAATGAGACTAGCAAACACCGGGGAGCTGTTTTTT. Protein product: CASSLMRLANTGELFF.

This clonotype was counted at least ten times. V gene TRBV6-2 or TRBV6-3 combines with J gene TRBJ2-5, with 8 bases aligning to TRBD2. V shed 6 bases, J shed 5 bases, and the junction held 5 bases outside the gene matches. This CDR3 has 13 amino acids. Germline V gene lookup returns CDR1 MNHEY and CDR2 SVGEGT. CDR3 coding DNA: TGTGCCAGCAGGAGCGGGGGCCGGGAGACCCAGTACTTC. Protein product: CASRSGGRETQYF.

The chain joins TRBV6-5 to TRBJ1-6; the D gene is possibly TRBD1 (5 bases). The CDR3 covers 14 residues. Between the trimmed V and J ends, which lost 10 bases and 7 bases, there was a span of 17 bases. CDR1 and CDR2 from the germline V gene are MNHEY and SVGAGI. The CDR3: CATRGAGGNSPLHF. CDR3 coding DNA: TGTGCCACCCGAGGGGCAGGTGGAAATTCACCCCTCCACTTT.

By share, this clonotype ranks as medium-sized. The V call is TRBV6-1, the J call TRBJ1-1; no clear D gene. The germline gives CDR1 MNHNS, CDR2 SASEGT. V lost 7 bases and J lost 1, with 7 bases in between. The CDR3 loop spans 12 amino acids. The CDR3 DNA reads as TGTGCCAGCACACAATGGAACACTGAAGCTTTCTTT. Translated, it gives CASTQWNTEAFF.

This clonotype has at least ten counts. The chain has TRBV7-2 and TRBJ1-6; 9 nucleotides agree with TRBD1. Germline CDR1 and CDR2: SGHTA and FQGNSA. J lost 9 bases, V lost 5 bases, and 8 bases had no gene match. This CDR3 comprises 15 residues. The DNA of the CDR3 is TGTGCCAGCAGCCCCCGACAGGGGGGGGGTTCACCCCTCCACTTT. Protein: CASSPRQGGGSPLHF.

This clonotype was counted at least ten times. This chain connects TRBV18 to TRBJ2-1; no clear D. Germline V gene lookup returns CDR1 KGHSH and CDR2 LQKENI. Trimming cost V 6 bases and J 1 base, with 16 bases left between them. The CDR3 covers 16 residues. DNA of the CDR3: TGTGCCAGCTCTATAGGCCCGAGACGGTCCTACAATGAGCAGTTCTTC. Translated, it gives CASSIGPRRSYNEQFF.

By sample fraction, this clonotype is medium-sized (0.01 to 0.1%). V is TRBV18 and J is TRBJ2-7, with D uncertain. The V gene lost 3 bases and the J gene lost 3 bases, with 9 bases spanning the gap. CDR3 length equals 13 residues. CDR1 and CDR2 from the germline V gene are KGHSH and LQKENI. CDR3 region: CASSPELDYEQYF. The CDR3 DNA is TGTGCCAGCTCACCCGAATTAGACTACGAGCAGTACTTC.

This clonotype was detected many times. The genes are TRBV28 and TRBJ2-5, with D uncertain. From germline, CDR1 is MDHEN and CDR2 SYDVKM. The CDR3 totals 14 residues. The V and J ends lost 5 bases and 1 base respectively, with 11 bases between them. The CDR3 loop is CASSQADFQETQYF. The CDR3 nucleotides are TGTGCCAGCAGTCAAGCAGACTTCCAAGAGACCCAGTACTTC.

This clonotype was detected ten times or more. J is TRBJ2-4 and V is TRBV29-1; possibly TRBD1 for D (6 bases). CDR1 is SQVTM and CDR2 is ANQGSEA in the germline V gene. V was trimmed by 0 bases and J by 2 bases, leaving 8 bases between them. The CDR3 runs 14 residues. The CDR3 nucleotides are TGCAGCGTTGAAGATCAGGGGACCAAAAACATTCAGTACTTC. Translated: CSVEDQGTKNIQYF.

This clonotype was seen ten or more times. V gene TRBV30 combines with J gene TRBJ1-4, with 7 bases aligning to TRBD1. The CDR3 spans 17 residues. The V gene's germline CDR1 is GTSNPN and CDR2 SVGIG (reference sequence). The ends lost 0 bases at V and 4 bases at J; junction bases unmatched: 11. The CDR3 loop reads CAWSVGSRQGHNEKLFF. CDR3 nucleotide sequence: TGTGCCTGGAGTGTAGGTTCCCGACAGGGACATAATGAAAAACTGTTTTTT. Based on the CDR3 plus reference TRBV30 and TRBJ1-4, the full variable domain is SQTIHQWPATLVQPVGSPLSLECTVEGTSNPNLYWYRQAAGRGLQLLFYSVGIGQISSEVPQNLSASRPQDRQFILSSKKLLLSDSGFYLCAWSVGSRQGHNEKLFFGSGTQLSVL.

In this sample, this clonotype turned up many times. The V call is TRBV15, the J call TRBJ2-3; 7 nucleotides match TRBD1. V shed 0 bases, J shed 0 bases, and the junction held 3 bases outside the gene matches. The germline CDR1 and CDR2 sequences are LNHNV and YYDKDF (reference sequence). This CDR3 is 16 amino acids long. CDR3 sequence: CATSREGGLSTDTQYF. As DNA, the CDR3 is TGTGCCACCAGCAGAGAAGGGGGCCTAAGCACAGATACGCAGTATTTT. Full variable domain (outside the CDR3, taken from reference TRBV15 and TRBJ2-3): DAMVIQNPRYQVTQFGKPVTLSCSQTLNHNVMYWYQQKSSQAPKLLFHYYDKDFNNEADTPDNFQSRRPNTSFCFLDIRSPGLGDTAMYLCATSREGGLSTDTQYFGPGTRLTVL.

This clonotype was recorded many times. The chain has TRBV7-3 and TRBJ2-2, with D unresolved. Germline V lookup: CDR1 SGHTA, CDR2 FQGTGA. V lost 3 bases and J 7 bases, leaving 9 bases between the germline ends. The CDR3 extends over 13 amino acids. The DNA of the CDR3 is TGTGCCAGCAGCTTCTCTTCCGGCGGGGAGCTGTTTTTT. This codes for CASSFSSGGELFF.

This clonotype occurred many times. The chain recombines TRBV7-2 with TRBJ1-1; D may be TRBD1 (6 bases). The ends were cut back, 1 base at V and 3 bases at J, with 15 bases in the middle. Germline assignment: CDR1 SGHTA and CDR2 FQGNSA. The CDR3 sequence is 16 residues long. CDR3 amino acids: CASSLGGGKYDTEAFF. The CDR3 nucleotides are TGTGCCAGCAGCTTAGGAGGGGGGAAATATGACACTGAAGCTTTCTTT.

This clonotype is medium-sized. J is TRBJ2-3 and V is TRBV20-1; 9 bases are a match to TRBD2. This CDR3 contains 17 residues. With V trimmed by 5 bases and J by 2 bases, 14 bases remained unmatched. The germline CDR1 and CDR2 sequences are DFQATT and SNEGSKA (reference sequence). CDR3: CSARGGASGADTDTQYF. As DNA, the CDR3 is TGCAGTGCTCGTGGGGGGGCTAGCGGGGCTGACACAGATACGCAGTATTTT.

V and J are TRBV7-2 and TRBJ2-3, with 9 bases matching TRBD2. V trimming: 5 bases; J trimming: 7 bases; junction bases outside the gene matches: 7. The CDR3 runs to 14 residues. CDR1 and CDR2 from the germline V gene are SGHTA and FQGNSA. CDR3 loop: CASSNLAGSYTQYF. CDR3 sequence (DNA): TGTGCCAGCAGCAATCTAGCGGGGTCTTATACGCAGTATTTT.

This clonotype showed up many times. V and J are TRBV7-3 and TRBJ2-1; D may be TRBD2 (6 bases). Deletions cut 1 base from V and 1 base from J, with 8 bases between. CDR1 and CDR2 (germline): SGHTA, FQGTGA. CDR3 length: 15 amino acids. CDR3 nucleotides: TGTGCCAGCAGCTTAATTGGGGGGTCCTACAATGAGCAGTTCTTC. Its translation: CASSLIGGSYNEQFF.

Ten or more counts support this clonotype. The genes are TRBV28 and TRBJ2-7, with 8 bases fitting TRBD1. The trim removed 7 bases at V and 2 bases at J, leaving 22 bases unmatched. Germline V gene sequence: CDR1 MDHEN, CDR2 SYDVKM. The CDR3 is made up of 19 amino acids. CDR3: CASNSYDRGMTSLTYEQYF. The CDR3 DNA follows: TGTGCCAGCAACTCATACGACAGGGGTATGACTTCGTTAACCTACGAGCAGTACTTC.

A few counts support this clonotype. The chain combines TRBV27 with TRBJ2-3, with 7 bases aligning to TRBD2. Germline assignment: CDR1 MNHEY and CDR2 SMNVEV (reference sequence). This CDR3 is 14 amino acids long. V shed 5 bases and J 4 bases; nucleotides not matched to a gene: 6. The CDR3 reads CASSKRAGPDTQYF. Written as DNA, the CDR3 is TGTGCCAGCAGTAAGCGAGCGGGGCCAGATACGCAGTATTTT.

This clonotype appeared many times. The rearrangement joins TRBV4-1 to TRBJ2-7; tentatively, D is TRBD2 (6 bases). CDR1 and CDR2 from the germline V gene are MGHRA and YSYEKL. This CDR3 is 13 amino acids long. V was clipped by 1 base and J by 9 bases, with 13 bases between them. CDR3 protein: CASSQGNGEVQYF. DNA for the CDR3: TGCGCCAGCAGCCAAGGGAACGGGGAGGTGCAGTACTTC.